The present TCR beta chain was sequenced within a study of response to subunit inactivated influenza vaccine. Whole-study results and caveats: Every seasonal influenza vaccination brings in few new T cells, the authors suggested.

TCRdb reprocessed the RT-PCR reads via MiXCR and lists one record per CDR3 protein. Altogether fewer than 600,000 distinct CDR3 sequences are present, 6.5% to 8% being singletons, with the ten largest covering about an eighth. Comments on this clonotype: What it recognizes is unknown.

The receptor's source is a man aged 50 to 69 who received an inactivated influenza vaccine. This material consisted of PBMCs from blood, taken around 2 years after vaccination.

The CDR3 DNA reads TGTGCCAGCAGTTTATCTACAGGGGAGTACAATGAGCAGTTCTTC. This gives the protein CASSLSTGEYNEQFF. V usage is TRBV27 and J usage is TRBJ2-1; 7 bases agree with TRBD1. Losses at the gene ends were 0 bases for V and 4 bases for J; bases not matched to a gene: 3. The germline V gene has CDR1 MNHEY and CDR2 SMNVEV (reference sequence). CDR3 size: 15 residues.